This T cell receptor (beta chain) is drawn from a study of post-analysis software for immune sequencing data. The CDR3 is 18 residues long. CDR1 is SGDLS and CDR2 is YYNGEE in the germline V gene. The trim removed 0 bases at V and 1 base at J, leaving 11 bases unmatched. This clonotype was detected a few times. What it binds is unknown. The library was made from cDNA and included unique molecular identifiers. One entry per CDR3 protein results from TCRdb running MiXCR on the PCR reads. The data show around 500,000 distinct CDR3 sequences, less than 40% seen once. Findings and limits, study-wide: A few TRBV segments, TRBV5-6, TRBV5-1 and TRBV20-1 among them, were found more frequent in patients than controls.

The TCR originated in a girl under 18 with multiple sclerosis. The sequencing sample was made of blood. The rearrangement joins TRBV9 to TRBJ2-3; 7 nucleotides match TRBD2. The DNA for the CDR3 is TGTGCCAGCAGCGTAGAAGAAATTGGACTAGGCCGCACAGATACGCAGTATTTT. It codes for CASSVEEIGLGRTDTQYF.